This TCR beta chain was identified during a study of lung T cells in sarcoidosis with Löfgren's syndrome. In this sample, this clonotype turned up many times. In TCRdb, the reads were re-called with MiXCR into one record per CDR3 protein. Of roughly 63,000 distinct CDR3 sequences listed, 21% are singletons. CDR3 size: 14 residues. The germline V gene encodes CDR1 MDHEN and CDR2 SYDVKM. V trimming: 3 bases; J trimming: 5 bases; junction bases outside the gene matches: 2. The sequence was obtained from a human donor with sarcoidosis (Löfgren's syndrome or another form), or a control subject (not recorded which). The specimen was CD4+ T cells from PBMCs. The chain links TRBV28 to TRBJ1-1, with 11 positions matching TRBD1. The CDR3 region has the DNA TGTGCCAGCAGTTTGGGACAGGGGGTAACTGAAGCTTTCTTT. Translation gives CASSLGQGVTEAFF.